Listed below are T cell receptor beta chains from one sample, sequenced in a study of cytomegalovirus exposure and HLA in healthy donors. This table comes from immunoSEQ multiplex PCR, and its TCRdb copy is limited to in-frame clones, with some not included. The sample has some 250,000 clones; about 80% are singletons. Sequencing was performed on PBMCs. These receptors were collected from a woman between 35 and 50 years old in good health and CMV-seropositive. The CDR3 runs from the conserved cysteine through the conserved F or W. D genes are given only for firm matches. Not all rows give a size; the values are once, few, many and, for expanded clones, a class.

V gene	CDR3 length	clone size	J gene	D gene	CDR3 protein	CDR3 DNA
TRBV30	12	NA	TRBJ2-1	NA	CAWKVGQPYKFF	TGTGCCTGGAAAGTCGGACAGCCTTATAAGTTCTTC
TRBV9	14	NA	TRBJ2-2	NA	CASSPDYSTGELFF	TGTGCCAGCAGCCCGGACTACTCTACCGGGGAGCTGTTTTTT
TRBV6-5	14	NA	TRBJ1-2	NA	CASSYQQGNYGYTF	TGTGCCAGCAGTTACCAACAGGGAAACTATGGCTACACCTTC
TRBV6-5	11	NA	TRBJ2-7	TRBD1	CASSGRDRLHF	TGTGCCAGCAGTGGCCGGGACAGACTCCACTTC
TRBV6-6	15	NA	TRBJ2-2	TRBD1	CASSPGQGEAGELFF	TGTGCCAGCAGTCCCGGACAGGGTGAGGCCGGGGAGCTGTTTTTT
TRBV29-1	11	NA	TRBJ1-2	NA	CSVEPEGGYTF	TGCAGCGTTGAACCCGAGGGTGGCTACACCTTC
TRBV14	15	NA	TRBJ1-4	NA	CASSQSLGLSEKLFF	TGTGCCAGCAGCCAGTCCCTTGGGCTAAGTGAAAAACTGTTTTTT
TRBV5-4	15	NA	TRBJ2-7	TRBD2	CASSLGLAGDYEQYF	TGTGCCAGCAGCCTGGGACTAGCGGGGGACTACGAGCAGTACTTC
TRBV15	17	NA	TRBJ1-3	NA	CATSRGLQGSTGNTIYF	TGTGCCACCAGCAGAGGTCTACAGGGATCCACTGGAAACACCATATATTTT
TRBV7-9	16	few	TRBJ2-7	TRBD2	CSSSRRGEGLGYGQYF	TGTTCCAGCAGCCGCCGGGGGGAGGGACTAGGCTATGGGCAGTACTTC
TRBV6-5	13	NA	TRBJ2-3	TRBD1	CASRALMGQGIYF	TGTGCCAGCAGGGCCTTGATGGGACAGGGGATATATTTT
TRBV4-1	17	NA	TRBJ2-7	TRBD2	CASSQDFGTRLLYEQYF	TGCGCCAGCAGCCAAGATTTCGGGACTAGACTCCTCTACGAGCAGTACTTC
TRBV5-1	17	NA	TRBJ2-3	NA	CASSYNPSTGRVDTQYF	TGCGCCAGCAGCTATAACCCTAGCACAGGGAGGGTAGATACGCAGTATTTT
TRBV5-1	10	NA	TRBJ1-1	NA	CASSYHKAFF	TGCGCCAGCAGTTATCACAAAGCTTTCTTT
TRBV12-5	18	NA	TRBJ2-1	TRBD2	CASGLPGLAGSTYNEQFF	TGTGCTAGTGGTTTACCTGGACTAGCGGGATCAACCTACAATGAGCAGTTCTTC
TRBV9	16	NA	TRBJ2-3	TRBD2	CASSVDSGGSTDTQYF	TGTGCCAGCAGCGTAGATAGCGGGGGGAGCACAGATACGCAGTATTTT
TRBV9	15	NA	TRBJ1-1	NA	CASSEEGDLNTEAFF	TGTGCCAGCAGCGAAGAAGGGGACTTGAACACTGAAGCTTTCTTT
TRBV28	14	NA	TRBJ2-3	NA	CATRGRGGTDTQYF	TGTGCCACTCGGGGGAGAGGGGGCACAGATACGCAGTATTTT
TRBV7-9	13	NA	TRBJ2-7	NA	CASSLVAGSEQYF	TGTGCCAGCAGCTTAGTGGCGGGGAGCGAGCAGTACTTC
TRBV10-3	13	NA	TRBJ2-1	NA	CAISERSRNEQFF	TGTGCCATCAGTGAAAGGAGTCGCAATGAGCAGTTCTTC
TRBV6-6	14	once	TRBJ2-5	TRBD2	CASPPRGGAWAQYF	TGTGCCAGCCCCCCGCGGGGGGGGGCTTGGGCCCAGTACTTC
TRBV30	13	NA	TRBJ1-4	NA	CAWSAVGAEKLFF	TGTGCCTGGAGCGCAGTGGGGGCTGAAAAACTGTTTTTT
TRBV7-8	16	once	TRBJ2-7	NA	CASSLKRDSPSYEQYF	TGTGCCAGCAGCTTAAAGAGGGACTCGCCATCCTACGAGCAGTACTTC
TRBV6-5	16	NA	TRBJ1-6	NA	CASSYSSPGHPAPLHF	TGTGCCAGCAGTTACTCCAGCCCGGGACATCCGGCACCCCTCCACTTT
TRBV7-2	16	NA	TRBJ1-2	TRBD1	CASSLVARGANYGYTF	TGTGCCAGCAGCTTAGTAGCCAGGGGGGCCAACTATGGCTACACCTTC
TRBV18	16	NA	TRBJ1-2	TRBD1	CASSPQGQGSGYGYTF	TGTGCCAGCTCACCACAGGGACAGGGAAGTGGCTATGGCTACACCTTC
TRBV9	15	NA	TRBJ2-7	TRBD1	CASSQKGQGMVEQYF	TGTGCCAGCAGCCAAAAGGGACAGGGAATGGTCGAGCAGTACTTC
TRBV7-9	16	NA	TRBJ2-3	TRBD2	CASRRLAQSSTDTQYF	TGTGCCAGCAGGCGACTAGCGCAATCTAGCACAGATACGCAGTATTTT
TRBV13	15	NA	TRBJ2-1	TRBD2	CASSLVVAGAAEQFF	TGTGCCAGCAGCTTAGTGGTAGCGGGGGCGGCTGAGCAGTTCTTC
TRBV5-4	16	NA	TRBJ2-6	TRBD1	CASGTGASSGANVLTF	TGTGCCAGCGGGACAGGGGCGTCCTCTGGGGCCAACGTCCTGACTTTC
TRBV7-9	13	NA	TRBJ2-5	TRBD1	CASSRDRAADQYF	TGTGCCAGCAGTCGAGACAGGGCGGCAGACCAGTACTTC
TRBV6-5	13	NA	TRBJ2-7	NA	CASSRSGAYEQYF	TGTGCCAGCAGTCGTAGCGGAGCCTACGAGCAGTACTTC
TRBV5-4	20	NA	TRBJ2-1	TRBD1	CARLLRDRGPGGGRQMGQFF	TGTGCCAGGCTACTCCGAGACAGGGGGCCGGGCGGTGGGCGGCAAATGGGGCAGTTCTTC
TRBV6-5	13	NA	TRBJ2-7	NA	CASSYQGRYEQYF	TGTGCCAGCAGTTACCAGGGTCGCTACGAGCAGTACTTC
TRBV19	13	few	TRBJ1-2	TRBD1	CASRGQGADGYTF	TGTGCCAGTAGGGGACAGGGGGCAGATGGCTACACCTTC
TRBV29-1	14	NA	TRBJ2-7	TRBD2	CSIYTGTSSGEQYF	TGCAGCATTTATACCGGGACTAGTTCCGGCGAGCAGTACTTC
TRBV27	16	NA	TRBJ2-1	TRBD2	CASSPRLAYRYNEQFF	TGTGCCAGCAGTCCCAGACTAGCGTATAGATACAATGAGCAGTTCTTC
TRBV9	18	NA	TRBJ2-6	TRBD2	CASSNGLAGPSGANVLTF	TGTGCCAGCAGCAACGGACTAGCGGGCCCCTCTGGGGCCAACGTCCTGACTTTC
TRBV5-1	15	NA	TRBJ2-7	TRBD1	CASSSGTATSYEQYF	TGCGCCAGCAGCTCTGGGACAGCCACCTCCTACGAGCAGTACTTC
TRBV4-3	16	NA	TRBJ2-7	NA	CASSQDMRVFPYEQYF	TGCGCCAGCAGCCAAGATATGAGGGTATTTCCCTACGAGCAGTACTTC
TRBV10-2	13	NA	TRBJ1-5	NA	CASSLGRNQPQHF	TGCGCCAGCAGCTTGGGGAGGAATCAGCCCCAGCATTTT